The rows below give T cell receptor beta chains drawn from one sample of a study of T cell responses to AZD1222 COVID-19 vaccine. The assay was immunoSEQ multiplex PCR, and TCRdb's table has in-frame clones only and misses some. The table has roughly 170,000 clones, 88% seen once. The source material was peripheral blood, sampled on day 0 of AZD1222 vaccination. The receptor source for this set is an adult in good health. CDR3s include the opening cysteine and the closing phenylalanine or tryptophan. Fields, in order: D gene, V gene, CDR3 protein. A D gene is named only where the DNA matches it firmly.

TRBD1,TRBV2,CAINQGAGQPQHF
NA,TRBV3-1/TRBV3-2,CASSPQGYEQYF
NA,TRBV20-1,CSARDAPEAFF
TRBD1,TRBV25-1,CASSDYGTGLNTGELFF
NA,TRBV4-2,CASSQSFRGDGNTIYF
NA,TRBV9,CASSPQLGPNTEAFF
NA,TRBV28,CASSAPTETQETQYF
TRBD2,TRBV28,CASSFSGRAGYF
NA,TRBV30,CAAARGELEKLFF
TRBD1,TRBV27,CASLPSYGQGTLHF
NA,TRBV28,CASSSHWTANIKNMNTGELFF
NA,TRBV6-5,CASSRDRRELFF
NA,TRBV16,CASSQKHQPGRETEAFF
NA,TRBV7-8,CASSLVGWTGTYSNQPQHF
NA,TRBV24-1,CATSDLFGKGGSYNEQFF
NA,TRBV6-1,CASSDGSYNSPLHF
TRBD1,TRBV30,CAWSTGYNEQFF
NA,TRBV5-6,CASSLSGVGTFDNEQFF
NA,TRBV30,CAWRTGTVHEQYF
TRBD1,TRBV5-4,CASSFRDRGYEQYF
TRBD2,TRBV7-9,CASSSIAGGETQYF
NA,TRBV9,CASSVEGFDYGYTF
NA,TRBV7-6,CASSLNPGRGANVLTF
NA,TRBV3-1/TRBV3-2,CASSPIRGAGADEQFF
NA,TRBV7-9,CASSRGNTEAFF
TRBD1,TRBV5-8,CASTDRVNTEAFF
NA,TRBV28,CASRDNNSPLHF
NA,TRBV10-1,CASENTFDLSYNSPLHF
NA,TRBV9,CASSVSSKVAAYNEQFF
TRBD1,TRBV24-1,CATSDRRGPGELFF
TRBD1,TRBV5-1,CASSSVDRGTSGNTIYF